This T cell receptor beta chain was sequenced during a study of naive and memory T cell subsets. Study outcomes and limitations: TCR abundance followed a power law differing between naive and memory subsets.

Two oligonucleotides, mixed equimolar, formed the beta constant-region primer covering TRBC1 and TRBC2. An oligonucleotide with the SP2 primer and a 12-nucleotide UMI was ligated to the cDNA 3' end. TCRdb recomputed calls from the UMI-ligation and nested PCR reads with MiXCR, one row per CDR3 protein. The repertoire holds around 160,000 distinct CDR3 sequences, with 15% to 20% as singletons. The V gene's germline CDR1 is SGHRS and CDR2 YFSETQ. The CDR3 spans 14 residues. The V end was cut by 1 base, the J end by 3 bases, with 10 bases between. From the second PCR step, alpha and beta chains were amplified apart. Four subsets defined by CD45RA and CD27 were sorted after CD3, CD4, CD8 and live/dead staining. This clonotype came up a few times. The target antigen is unknown.

The clonotype originates from a human donor in good health. V and J are TRBV5-1 and TRBJ2-5; D remains ambiguous. Sequenced input: naive CD4+ T cells from blood. The CDR3 bases are TGCGCCAGCAGCTTGTCTCGGAGCGAAGAGACCCAGTACTTC. It yields the protein CASSLSRSEETQYF.